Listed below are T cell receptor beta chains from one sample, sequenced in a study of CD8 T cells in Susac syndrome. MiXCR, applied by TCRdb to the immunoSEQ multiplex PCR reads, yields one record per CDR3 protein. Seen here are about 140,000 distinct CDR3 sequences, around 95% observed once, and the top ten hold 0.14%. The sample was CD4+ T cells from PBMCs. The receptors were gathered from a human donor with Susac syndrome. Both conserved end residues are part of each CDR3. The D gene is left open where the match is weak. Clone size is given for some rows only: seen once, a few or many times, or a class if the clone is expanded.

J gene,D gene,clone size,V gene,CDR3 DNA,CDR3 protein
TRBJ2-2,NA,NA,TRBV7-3,TGTGCCAGCAGCCCCCCCACCGGGGAGCTGTTTTTT,CASSPPTGELFF
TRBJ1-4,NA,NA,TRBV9,TGTGCCAGCAGCGTTACCGGGGGTCAGACTAATGAAAAACTGTTTTTT,CASSVTGGQTNEKLFF
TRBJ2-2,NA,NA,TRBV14,TGTGCCAGCAGCCAAGTGAGAGGGGCGACCGGGGAGCTGTTTTTT,CASSQVRGATGELFF
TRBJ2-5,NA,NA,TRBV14,TGTGCCAGCAGTCCGAACAGGGCACACCAGTACTTC,CASSPNRAHQYF
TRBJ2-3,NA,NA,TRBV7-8,TGTGCCAGCAGCCCGGACGTCACAGATACGCAGTATTTT,CASSPDVTDTQYF
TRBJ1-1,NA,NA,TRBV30,TGTGCCTGGTTTCGGACCAAAGCTTTCTTT,CAWFRTKAFF
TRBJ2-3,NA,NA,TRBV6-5,TGTGCCAGCAGTCCTAGGGTTTGGGGCACAGATACGCAGTATTTT,CASSPRVWGTDTQYF
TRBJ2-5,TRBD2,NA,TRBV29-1,TGCAGCGTTGAGACTAGCGAAAAGACCCAGTACTTC,CSVETSEKTQYF
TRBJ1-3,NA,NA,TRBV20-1,TGCAGTGCTAGGCGGGGGGCTCAAGGAAACACCATATATTTT,CSARRGAQGNTIYF
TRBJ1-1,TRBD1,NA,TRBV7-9,TGTGCCAGCAGCCAACTGGGACAGGGGGCCACTGAAGCTTTCTTT,CASSQLGQGATEAFF
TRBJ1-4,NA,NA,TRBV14,TGTGCCAGCAGCCTATACCCGGACACGCGACGCGAAAAACTGTTTTTT,CASSLYPDTRREKLFF
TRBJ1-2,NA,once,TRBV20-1,TGCAGTCCTACAGCGGTAGAAATTGGCTATGGCTACACCTTC,CSPTAVEIGYGYTF
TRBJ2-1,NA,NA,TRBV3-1,TGTGCCAGCAGCGGGTGGGTTTTTAGGGAGCAGTTCTTC,CASSGWVFREQFF
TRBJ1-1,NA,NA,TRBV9,TGTGCCAGCAGCGCCGGAGTCGGGGACACTGAAGCTTTCTTT,CASSAGVGDTEAFF
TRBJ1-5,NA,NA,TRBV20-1,TGCAGTGCCAGGGACGCTAGCAATCAGCCCCAGCATTTT,CSARDASNQPQHF
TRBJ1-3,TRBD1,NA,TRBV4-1,TGCGCCAGCAGCCAGGAGCTGAGGGACAGAAGAAACACCATATATTTT,CASSQELRDRRNTIYF
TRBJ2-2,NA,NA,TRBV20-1,TGCAGTGCACCTGCCTCCACGAAGCCCACCGGGGAGCTGTTTTTT,CSAPASTKPTGELFF
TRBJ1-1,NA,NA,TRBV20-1,TGCAGTGCTAGAGAGCGGGACGGTGCTTTCTTT,CSARERDGAFF
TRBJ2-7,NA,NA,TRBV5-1,TGCGCCAGCAGCTTGGCCCCCGCCAGCTCTGGGTACGAGCAGTACTTC,CASSLAPASSGYEQYF
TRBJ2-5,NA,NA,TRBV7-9,TGTGCCAGCAGCCGGACCCAAGAGACCCAGTACTTC,CASSRTQETQYF
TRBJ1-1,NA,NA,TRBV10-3,TGTGCCATCGGACGACTCTCCCACGAAGCTTTCTTT,CAIGRLSHEAFF
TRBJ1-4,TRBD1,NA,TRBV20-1,TGCAGTGCTTCGAGGGGGCGCGGTGAAAAACTGTTTTTT,CSASRGRGEKLFF
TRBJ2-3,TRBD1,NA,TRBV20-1,TGCAGTGCAGACGGGACAGGGGGCACAGATACGCAGTATTTT,CSADGTGGTDTQYF
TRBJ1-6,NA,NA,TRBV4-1,TGCGCCAGCAGCCAAGATTCGGCCGGAGGGAGACATTCACCCCTCCACTTT,CASSQDSAGGRHSPLHF
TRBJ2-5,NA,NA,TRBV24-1,TGTGCCACCAGTGATCCCCGGACAGAAGAGACCCAGTACTTC,CATSDPRTEETQYF
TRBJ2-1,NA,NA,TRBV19,TGTGCCAGTAGTATAAGGAGGGTCAATGAGCAGTTCTTC,CASSIRRVNEQFF
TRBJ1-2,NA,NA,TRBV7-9,TGTGCCAGCAGCTTATCAGCGGACTATGGCTACACCTTC,CASSLSADYGYTF
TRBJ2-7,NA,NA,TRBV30,TGTGCCTGGAGGTGGTCCTCCAGTTACGAGCAGTACTTC,CAWRWSSSYEQYF
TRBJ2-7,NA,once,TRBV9,TGTGCCAGCAGCGTAGCGTCCCACTCCTACGAGCAGTACTTC,CASSVASHSYEQYF
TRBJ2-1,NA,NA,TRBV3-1,TGTGCCAGCAGCCAAGAGCGCAATGAGCAGTTCTTC,CASSQERNEQFF
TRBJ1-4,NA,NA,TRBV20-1,TGCAGTGCCCCGCAGGGTGCGGCGGGCGGAGGACTGTTTTTT,CSAPQGAAGGGLFF
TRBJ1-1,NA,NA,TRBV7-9,TGTGCCAGCAGTCCGCAAGGGGGGAACACTGAAGCTTTCTTT,CASSPQGGNTEAFF
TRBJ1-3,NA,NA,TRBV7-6,TGTGCCAGCAGCCCCCTTGGGGCAGGGGCTGGAAACACCATATATTTT,CASSPLGAGAGNTIYF
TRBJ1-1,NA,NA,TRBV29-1,TGCAGCGTGGCTTTTCGGGGACACACTGAAGCTTTCTTT,CSVAFRGHTEAFF
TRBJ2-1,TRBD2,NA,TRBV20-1,TGCAGTGCTAGGGACCGAGGGAGCGGGAGATACAATGAGCAGTTCTTC,CSARDRGSGRYNEQFF
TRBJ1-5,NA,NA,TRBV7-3,TGTGCCGCGTTATCGGGTTTTCAGCCCCAGCATTTT,CAALSGFQPQHF
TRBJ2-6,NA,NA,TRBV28,TGTGCCAGCAGAAAAGGATTCGGGGCCAACGTCCTGACTTTC,CASRKGFGANVLTF
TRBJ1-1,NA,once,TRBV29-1,TGCAGCGTTACCGGGACTCGCTACACTGAAGCTTTCTTT,CSVTGTRYTEAFF
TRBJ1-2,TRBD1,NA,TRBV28,TGTGCCAGCAGTTCCTACAGGGGATGGGGCTACACCTTC,CASSSYRGWGYTF
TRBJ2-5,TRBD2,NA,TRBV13,TGTGCCAGCAGCTTAGGACGGCGGGAGCGGGTTTACTTC,CASSLGRRERVYF
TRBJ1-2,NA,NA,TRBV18,TGTGCCAGCTCACCGAGTGGACAGACCTATGGCTACACCTTC,CASSPSGQTYGYTF
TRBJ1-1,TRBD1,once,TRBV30,TGTGCCTGGAGGTCGGACAGGATGAACACTGAAGCTTTCTTT,CAWRSDRMNTEAFF